This T cell receptor beta chain derives from a study of OX40 agonist ivuxolimab in advanced cancers. Assay used: immunoSEQ multiplex PCR; TCRdb lists only in-frame clones, some missing. The data show over 25,000 clones, roughly 80% seen once. Per germline, CDR1 MNHEY and CDR2 SVGAGI. There are 11 residues in the CDR3. Deletions cut 10 bases from V and 1 base from J, with 5 bases between. The input for sequencing was CD4+ or CD8+ T cells sorted from blood, taken in a trial of the OX40 agonist ivuxolimab. V and J are TRBV6-5 and TRBJ2-1; D remains unclear. The clonotype originates from an adult with an advanced solid tumor such as melanoma, head and neck, liver or kidney cancer. CDR3 in amino acids: CATGSYNEQFF. The CDR3 DNA is TGTGCCACCGGGTCCTACAATGAGCAGTTCTTC.